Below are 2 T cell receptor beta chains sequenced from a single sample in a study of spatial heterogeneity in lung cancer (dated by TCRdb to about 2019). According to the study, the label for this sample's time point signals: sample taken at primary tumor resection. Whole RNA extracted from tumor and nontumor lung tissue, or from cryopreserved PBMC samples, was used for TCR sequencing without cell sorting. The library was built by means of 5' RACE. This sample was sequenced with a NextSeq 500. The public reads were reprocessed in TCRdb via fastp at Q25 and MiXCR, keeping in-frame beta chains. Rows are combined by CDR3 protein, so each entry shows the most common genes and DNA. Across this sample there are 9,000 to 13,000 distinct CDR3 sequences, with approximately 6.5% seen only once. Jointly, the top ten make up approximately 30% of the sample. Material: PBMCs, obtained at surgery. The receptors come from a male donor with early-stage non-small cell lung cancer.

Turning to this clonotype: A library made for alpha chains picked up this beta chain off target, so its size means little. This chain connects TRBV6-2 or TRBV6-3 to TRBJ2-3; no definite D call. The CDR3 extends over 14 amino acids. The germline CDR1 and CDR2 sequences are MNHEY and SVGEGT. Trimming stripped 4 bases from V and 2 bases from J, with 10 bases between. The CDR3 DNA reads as TGTGCCAGCAGTTCCCCCAGCGACACAGATACGCAGTATTTT. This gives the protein CASSSPSDTDTQYF.

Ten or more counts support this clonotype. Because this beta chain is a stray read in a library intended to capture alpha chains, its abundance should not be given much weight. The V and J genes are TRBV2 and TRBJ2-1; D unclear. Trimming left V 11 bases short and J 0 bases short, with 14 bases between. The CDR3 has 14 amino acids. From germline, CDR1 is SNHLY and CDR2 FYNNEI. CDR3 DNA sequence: TGTGCCGGAGAAGGGTTGAGCTCCTACAATGAGCAGTTCTTC. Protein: CAGEGLSSYNEQFF.